The T cell receptor beta chain under discussion was sequenced for a study of T cells in Graves' hyperthyroidism and ophthalmopathy. RNA transcripts yielded amplified TCR beta CDR3 regions. RT-PCR in the first round (using the HTBI primer set) targeted the TCR CDR3. One entry per CDR3 protein results from TCRdb running MiXCR on the multiplex PCR reads. Of some 400,000 distinct CDR3 sequences in the sample, roughly 13% were seen once. Recently diagnosed hyperthyroidism of less than 2 months' duration affected patients aged 18 to 65. This clonotype was counted many times. Its antigen is not known. With V trimmed by 6 bases and J by 9 bases, 13 bases remained unmatched. The CDR3 length is 15 residues. Germline lookup yields CDR1 DFQATT and CDR2 SNEGSKA (reference sequence). Notes on the study in general: Ophthalmopathy prediction by the model preceded onset by a median about 6.5 months.

Material for sequencing was blood. The chain recombines TRBV20-1 with TRBJ2-1, with 11 bases that match TRBD1. This receptor was taken from a woman aged 60-75 years with Graves' hyperthyroidism. CDR3 residues: CSADRTGGVESEQFF. The CDR3 DNA is TGCAGTGCGGATCGGACAGGGGGCGTGGAGAGTGAGCAGTTCTTC.